The 30 T cell receptor beta chains below all came from one sample that was sequenced in a study of shared clonotypes between healthy human individuals (dated by TCRdb to 2018 to 2021). The library was generated by the immunoSEQ multiplex PCR assay. TCRdb mirrors the immuneACCESS table, restricted to in-frame sequences. Some clones are absent from its copies; in checked studies, under half trace to an unresolved V gene, and the reason for the others is unknown. This sample has 2 million to 2.5 million clones in its table, and just over 90% of those were observed once. Jointly, the top ten make up approximately 0.4% of the sample. Sequenced input: naive CD4+ T cells from PBMCs. Reading the label with the study, this specimen's cell subset or site is: CD45RA+ positively selected. The receptors shown here come from a man between 18 and 35 years old in good health. Some clones in this sample may be carry-over from other donors' samples.

The rearrangement uses TRBV9 and TRBJ2-7; 9 bases align to TRBD2. CDR1 SGDLS and CDR2 YYNGEE come from the germline V gene. The CDR3 is 14 amino acids. Germline trimming cut 3 bases from V and 3 bases from J; bases unmatched to any gene: 4. DNA of the CDR3: TGTGCCAGCAGCGGCTTAGCGGGAGACTACGAGCAGTACTTC. Protein sequence: CASSGLAGDYEQYF. The variable domain in full, with the rest retrieved from reference TRBV9 and TRBJ2-7, is DSGVTQTPKHLITATGQRVTLRCSPRSGDLSVYWYQQSLDQGLQFLIQYYNGEERAKGNILERFSAQQFPDLHSELNLSSLELGDSALYFCASSGLAGDYEQYFGPGTRLTVT.

The J gene is TRBJ1-2, the V gene TRBV2, with D tentatively TRBD1 (5 bases). The CDR3 spans 15 residues. The germline V gene encodes CDR1 SNHLY and CDR2 FYNNEI. The V gene lost 2 bases and the J gene lost 6 bases, with 16 bases spanning the gap. CDR3 in amino acids: CASSELRGQGDGYTF. As DNA, the CDR3 is TGTGCCAGCAGTGAATTAAGGGGTCAGGGTGATGGCTACACCTTC.

V is TRBV19 and J is TRBJ1-1; D is perhaps TRBD1 (5 bases). The CDR3 totals 16 residues. CDR1 LNHDA and CDR2 SQIVND come from the germline V gene (reference sequence). V dropped 3 bases and J dropped 5 bases, with 19 bases sitting between them. The CDR3: CASSIRGSRVGTEAFF. As DNA, the CDR3 is TGTGCCAGTAGTATCCGAGGGTCCAGGGTAGGGACTGAAGCTTTCTTT.

The CDR3 region is CASSVSSQGVPQYF. The DNA of the CDR3 is TGTGCCAGCAGCGTCAGCTCACAGGGGGTGCCGCAGTATTTT. V and J are TRBV9 and TRBJ2-3; 8 bases match TRBD1. Germline assignment: CDR1 SGDLS and CDR2 YYNGEE. The CDR3 sequence is 14 residues long. J lost 10 bases, V lost 2 bases, and 9 bases had no gene match.

The rearrangement links TRBV28 to TRBJ1-2; 7 bases are shared with TRBD1. In germline, CDR1 is MDHEN, CDR2 SYDVKM. V shed 6 bases, J shed 5 bases, and the junction held 12 bases outside the gene matches. The CDR3 sequence is 15 residues long. CDR3 sequence reads: CASSVPGTEGYGYTF. The CDR3 coding sequence is TGTGCCAGCAGCGTGCCAGGGACAGAAGGTTATGGCTACACCTTC.

V usage is TRBV27 and J usage is TRBJ2-7, with D perhaps TRBD1 (6 bases). Germline V gene lookup returns CDR1 MNHEY and CDR2 SMNVEV (reference sequence). The V end lost 3 bases, the J end lost 2 bases, and 11 bases lay between the germline ends. This CDR3 has 14 amino acids. CDR3 residues: CASSLWQGTYEQYF. The CDR3 nucleotides are TGTGCCAGCAGTTTGTGGCAGGGGACCTACGAGCAGTACTTC.

This chain uses TRBV10-2 with TRBJ2-7; D may be TRBD1 (5 bases). Trimming removed 1 base at V and 3 bases at J, with 13 bases between. The CDR3 is 15 amino acids. Looked up from germline, CDR1 is WSHSY and CDR2 is SAAADI. This CDR3 reads CASSELWGSVYEQYF. CDR3 sequence (DNA): TGCGCCAGCAGTGAGTTATGGGGCTCCGTCTACGAGCAGTACTTC.

The J gene is TRBJ1-4, the V gene TRBV19; TRBD1 matches at 7 bases. The trim removed 5 bases at V and 2 bases at J, leaving 5 bases unmatched. CDR3 length: 15 amino acids. Germline V gives CDR1 LNHDA, CDR2 SQIVND (reference sequence). The DNA of the CDR3 is TGTGCCAGTAGTCAAGGACAGGTTACTAATGAAAAACTGTTTTTT. This codes for CASSQGQVTNEKLFF.

The chain carries TRBV7-9 and TRBJ2-1; 8 bases fit TRBD2. The ends lost 3 bases at V and 9 bases at J; junction bases unmatched: 10. This CDR3 contains 15 residues. The germline V gene encodes CDR1 SEHNR and CDR2 FQNEAQ (reference sequence). The CDR3 DNA is TGTGCCAGCAGCTTCGGGGGGGCCCTTCGGAGTGAGCAGTTCTTC. Translating gives CASSFGGALRSEQFF. Full variable domain (rest looked up from reference TRBV7-9 and TRBJ2-1): DTGVSQNPRHKITKRGQNVTFRCDPISEHNRLYWYRQTLGQGPEFLTYFQNEAQLEKSRLLSDRFSAERPKGSFSTLEIQRTEQGDSAMYLCASSFGGALRSEQFFGPGTRLTVL.

The chain couples TRBV7-3 to TRBJ2-1; possibly TRBD1 or TRBD2 for D (6 bases each). Germline CDR1 and CDR2: SGHTA and FQGTGA. V was pared by 1 base and J by 5 bases, with 15 bases between. The CDR3 has 16 residues. CDR3 sequence: CASSLMPSEGDNEQFF. The DNA for the CDR3 is TGTGCCAGCAGCTTAATGCCTAGCGAGGGGGACAATGAGCAGTTCTTC. Combining the CDR3 with reference TRBV7-3 and TRBJ2-1 gives the whole variable domain GAGVSQTPSNKVTEKGKYVELRCDPISGHTALYWYRQSLGQGPEFLIYFQGTGAADDSGLPNDRFFAVRPEGSVSTLKIQRTERGDSAVYLCASSLMPSEGDNEQFFGPGTRLTVL.

The V call is TRBV14, the J call TRBJ2-5; D call uncertain. With 3 bases removed from V and 1 base from J, the gap between germline ends came to 15 bases. The CDR3 covers 16 residues. Looked up from germline, CDR1 is SGHDN and CDR2 is FVKESK. The CDR3 here is CASSQVATLLQETQYF. The CDR3 DNA reads TGTGCCAGCAGCCAGGTTGCTACTTTACTCCAAGAGACCCAGTACTTC.

The CDR3 DNA reads TGTGCCAGCAGTGAAGTCAACCGCTGGGGGTTTCGTGGAAACACCATATATTTT. This encodes CASSEVNRWGFRGNTIYF. This sequence joins TRBV2 and TRBJ1-3; D perhaps matches TRBD1 (5 bases). The CDR3 runs 18 residues. Germline-derived CDR1 and CDR2 are SNHLY and FYNNEI. With 1 base removed from V and 3 bases from J, the gap between germline ends came to 19 bases.

CDR3: CASTRQFF. In nucleotides, the CDR3 is TGTGCCAGTACGCGGCAGTTCTTC. The V call is TRBV19, the J call TRBJ2-1; no clear D. V was clipped by 7 bases and J by 12 bases, with 4 bases between them. This CDR3 has 8 amino acids. CDR1 and CDR2 (germline): LNHDA, SQIVND (reference sequence). The full variable domain, completed using reference TRBV19 and TRBJ2-1, is DGGITQSPKYLFRKEGQNVTLSCEQNLNHDAMYWYRQDPGQGLRLIYYSQIVNDFQKGDIAEGYSVSREKKESFPLTVTSAQKNPTAFYLCASTRQFFGPGTRLTVL.

The chain is built from TRBV11-2 and TRBJ1-2; D gene uncertain. Trimming pared 5 bases from V and 0 bases from J, leaving 19 bases between. The CDR3 runs to 17 residues. Germline V gives CDR1 SGHAT, CDR2 FQNNGV. The CDR3: CASSPVAPAETNYGYTF. In DNA, the CDR3 is TGTGCCAGCAGCCCGGTTGCCCCAGCAGAAACTAACTATGGCTACACCTTC.

This CDR3 is CASRSRGEFQETQYF. The CDR3 nucleotides read TGTGCCAGCAGGTCACGAGGGGAGTTCCAAGAGACCCAGTACTTC. The chain joins TRBV5-4 to TRBJ2-5, with D perhaps given as TRBD1 or TRBD2 (5 bases each). Germline V gene lookup returns CDR1 SGHNT and CDR2 YYREEE (reference sequence). V dropped 5 bases and J dropped 1 base, with 15 bases sitting between them. CDR3 length: 15 residues.

This clone was found once. The chain joins TRBV7-9 to TRBJ2-5, with D possibly being TRBD2 (5 bases). V lost 3 bases and J 0 bases, leaving 11 bases between the germline ends. Germline CDR1 SEHNR, CDR2 FQNEAQ (reference sequence). The CDR3 contains 15 residues. This CDR3 reads CASSLGGPHQETQYF. The CDR3 DNA sequence: TGTGCCAGCAGCTTGGGCGGGCCACACCAAGAGACCCAGTACTTC.

This clone was detected a few times. The CDR3 nucleotides are TGTGCCAGCAGCACCCGGACAGGAGCGCGGTATGGCTACACCTTC. This gives the protein CASSTRTGARYGYTF. The V and J genes are TRBV9 and TRBJ1-2, with TRBD1 matching 7 bases. Trimming removed 4 bases from V and 5 bases from J; junction bases left unmatched: 11. The CDR3 runs 15 residues. Germline V gene sequence: CDR1 SGDLS, CDR2 YYNGEE.

This chain joins TRBV5-1 and TRBJ2-2, with 9 nucleotides matching TRBD2. Germline V gene lookup returns CDR1 SGHRS and CDR2 YFSETQ. V lost 2 bases and J lost 5; bases outside the gene matches: 10. The CDR3 consists of 17 residues. The CDR3, as DNA: TGCGCCAGCAGCTTCCTAGAGACTAGCGGCCTTACCGGGGAGCTGTTTTTT. Amino acid sequence: CASSFLETSGLTGELFF.

On this clone: The same CDR3 is also encoded by other DNA sequences in this sample. The chain uses TRBV6-5 and TRBJ2-7; possible D gene TRBD1, 5 bases. The germline V gene encodes CDR1 MNHEY and CDR2 SVGAGI. CDR3 length equals 12 residues. Trimming cost V 4 bases and J 4 bases, with 8 bases left between them. The CDR3 DNA is TGTGCCAGCAGTTCCAGGGCGTACGAGCAGTACTTC. Translating it yields CASSSRAYEQYF.

The chain carries TRBV6-1 and TRBJ1-3; D unclear. Germline assignment: CDR1 MNHNS and CDR2 SASEGT. This CDR3 has 16 residues. V lost 4 bases and J lost 0, with 13 bases in between. The CDR3 sequence: CASSGGRMSSGNTIYF. The CDR3 nucleotides are TGTGCCAGCAGTGGCGGACGGATGTCCTCTGGAAACACCATATATTTT.

The rearrangement links TRBV2 to TRBJ2-1; perhaps TRBD2 as D (6 bases). Trimming shortened V by 4 bases and J by 7 bases, and 23 bases separated the two germline ends. The CDR3 is 17 residues long. CDR1 is SNHLY, CDR2 FYNNEI, per germline. The CDR3, as DNA: TGTGCCAGCAGTGTCACCCGGGAAGCGGGTCTTTCGAATGAGCAGTTCTTC. This sequence encodes CASSVTREAGLSNEQFF.

With respect to this clone: The junction shows a germline mismatch at one end, possibly a read error. The chain employs TRBV19 and TRBJ2-1; D remains unclear. CDR3 size: 14 residues. Germline V CDR1 and CDR2: LNHDA, SQIVND (reference sequence). Here the CDR3 DNA reads TGTGCGAGTAAACCCACGTGGACCTACAATGAGCAGTTCTTC. As protein: CASKPTWTYNEQFF.

The chain carries TRBV6-5 and TRBJ1-1, with D unclear. This CDR3 has 14 residues. V gave up 6 bases and J gave up 4 bases, with 15 bases separating them. The germline V gene encodes CDR1 MNHEY and CDR2 SVGAGI. As DNA, the CDR3 is TGTGCCAGCAGGGCCCAGGCTGGAGGCACTGAAGCTTTCTTT. This gives the protein CASRAQAGGTEAFF.

The chain joins TRBV5-1 to TRBJ2-1; D gene ambiguous. The V end lost 3 bases, the J end lost 4 bases, and 11 bases lay between the germline ends. The germline CDR1 and CDR2 sequences are SGHRS and YFSETQ. The CDR3 covers 14 residues. CDR3 residues: CASSWFNQYNEQFF. The DNA for the CDR3 is TGCGCCAGCAGCTGGTTCAACCAATACAATGAGCAGTTCTTC.

The V gene is TRBV18, the J gene TRBJ1-2, with 7 bases lining up with TRBD1. Germline trimming cut 3 bases from V and 8 bases from J; bases unmatched to any gene: 9. The CDR3 is 14 amino acids. The germline V gene encodes CDR1 KGHSH and CDR2 LQKENI. Here the CDR3 DNA reads TGTGCCAGCTCACCGGCAGGGACAGTCGGCGGCTACACCTTC. Protein: CASSPAGTVGGYTF.

The V and J genes are TRBV7-2 and TRBJ2-7; no clear D. CDR3 length: 13 amino acids. Germline CDR1 reads SGHTA; CDR2 reads FQGNSA. V was clipped by 1 base and J by 6 bases, with 10 bases between them. The CDR3 region is CASSLVVGSEQYF. In DNA form, the CDR3 reads TGTGCCAGCAGCTTAGTGGTTGGTTCCGAGCAGTACTTC.

This clone was seen more than once but under ten times. The genes are TRBV29-1 and TRBJ1-1, with D unclear. Trimming removed 2 bases from V and 4 bases from J, with 5 bases in between. Germline V gene sequence: CDR1 SQVTM, CDR2 ANQGSEA. This CDR3 spans 11 amino acids. This CDR3 reads CSVEWATEAFF. The CDR3 nucleotides are TGCAGCGTTGAATGGGCCACTGAAGCTTTCTTT.

The chain couples TRBV23-1 to TRBJ1-5; D is possibly TRBD1 (5 bases). TRBV23-1 is identified as an open reading frame with a role that is uncertain. The V gene lost 2 bases and the J gene lost 0 bases, with 23 bases spanning the gap. CDR3 size: 20 residues. In DNA form, the CDR3 reads TGCGCCAGCAGTCAAGTGGGGCCAGAAAACGCAAACACTAGCAATCAGCCCCAGCATTTT. This sequence encodes CASSQVGPENANTSNQPQHF.

The rearrangement uses TRBV5-1 and TRBJ1-1, with 8 bases fitting TRBD1. From germline, CDR1 is SGHRS and CDR2 YFSETQ. The CDR3 runs to 15 residues. With 0 bases clipped from V and 11 bases from J, the junction kept 12 bases outside the gene matches. The CDR3, as DNA: TGCGCCAGCAGCTTGGGTTATAACAGGGGGATGAAGGCTTTCTTT. Translation: CASSLGYNRGMKAFF.

DNA of the CDR3: TGTGCCAGCAGCTTACGGGGGTTGGGCAATGAGCAGTTCTTC. This gives the protein CASSLRGLGNEQFF. This sequence joins TRBV7-2 and TRBJ2-1; possible D gene TRBD2, 6 bases. CDR3 length equals 14 residues. V was shortened by 2 bases and J by 6 bases, with 11 bases between the two germline ends. Germline CDR1 and CDR2: SGHTA and FQGNSA.